This passage covers 5 T cell receptor beta chains from one sample sequenced in a study of shared clonotypes between healthy human individuals. Assay used: immunoSEQ multiplex PCR; TCRdb lists only in-frame clones, some missing. The data show about 2 million clones, less than 95% seen once. CD45RO-negative cells were positively selected for CCR7, leaving out terminally differentiated effector memory CD45RA+ cells. Sequences were obtained from naive CD8+ T cells sorted from blood. These receptors were obtained from a man aged 18 to 30 in good health.

The chain has TRBV5-4 and TRBJ2-6, with D perhaps matching TRBD1 (7 bases). CDR1 and CDR2 (germline): SGHNT, YYREEE (reference sequence). This CDR3 contains 18 residues. The ends were cut back, 5 bases at V and 0 bases at J, with 18 bases in the middle. CDR3 in amino acids: CASSKGQGGGSGANVLTF. The CDR3 DNA sequence: TGTGCCAGCAGTAAAGGGCAGGGGGGCGGCTCTGGGGCCAACGTCCTGACTTTC.

As concerns this clone: This may arise from a read error, as a much more abundant clone is one base away. The chain uses TRBV5-8 and TRBJ2-2; D remains ambiguous. The CDR3 has 12 residues. V was pared by 4 bases and J by 3 bases, with 4 bases between. Germline assignment: CDR1 SGHTS and CDR2 YDEGEE. The DNA of the CDR3 is TGTGCCAGCAGCGTGGACACCGGGGAGCTGTTTTTT. It is translated as CASSVDTGELFF.

The rearrangement joins TRBV9 to TRBJ2-5; 12 positions agree with TRBD2. This CDR3 is 16 amino acids long. Germline V gene lookup returns CDR1 SGDLS and CDR2 YYNGEE. V gave up 0 bases and J gave up 5 bases; unmatched junction bases: 5. The CDR3 coding sequence is TGTGCCAGCAGCGTAGAGGCTAGCGGGGGGGTGGAGACCCAGTACTTC. Residues: CASSVEASGGVETQYF.

The chain carries TRBV7-3 and TRBJ2-3, with D perhaps TRBD1 or TRBD2 (5 bases each). From germline, CDR1 is SGHTA and CDR2 FQGTGA. The CDR3 contains 15 residues. Trimming took 0 bases from V and 5 from J, leaving 12 bases between them. The CDR3, as DNA: TGTGCCAGCAGCTTAACCGGGACCTTGGGAGATACGCAGTATTTT. Protein sequence: CASSLTGTLGDTQYF.

CDR3 sequence: CASSPGRSPLHF. CDR3 nucleotides: TGTGCCAGCAGTCCCGGTCGCTCACCCCTCCACTTT. The rearrangement joins TRBV27 to TRBJ1-6; unclear D gene. Deletions cut 5 bases from V and 10 bases from J, with 9 bases between. The CDR3 has 12 amino acids. In germline, CDR1 is MNHEY, CDR2 SMNVEV (reference sequence).